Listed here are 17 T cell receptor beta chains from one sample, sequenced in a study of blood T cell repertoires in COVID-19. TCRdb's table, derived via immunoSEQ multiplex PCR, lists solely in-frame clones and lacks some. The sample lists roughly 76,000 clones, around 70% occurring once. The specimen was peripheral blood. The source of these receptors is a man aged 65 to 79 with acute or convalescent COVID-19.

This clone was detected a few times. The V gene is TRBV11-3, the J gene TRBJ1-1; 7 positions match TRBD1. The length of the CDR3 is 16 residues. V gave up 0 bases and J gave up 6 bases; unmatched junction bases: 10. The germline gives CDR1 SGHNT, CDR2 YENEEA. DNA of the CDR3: TGTGCCAGCAGCTTAGATGGGAGGCAGGGGGTGGCTGAAGCTTTCTTT. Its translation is CASSLDGRQGVAEAFF.

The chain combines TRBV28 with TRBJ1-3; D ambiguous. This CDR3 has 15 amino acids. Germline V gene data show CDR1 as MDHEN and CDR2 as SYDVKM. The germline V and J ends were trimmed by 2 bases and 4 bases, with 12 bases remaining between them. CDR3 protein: CASSLILPRGNTIYF. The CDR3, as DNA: TGTGCCAGCAGTTTAATCCTACCAAGAGGAAACACCATATATTTT.

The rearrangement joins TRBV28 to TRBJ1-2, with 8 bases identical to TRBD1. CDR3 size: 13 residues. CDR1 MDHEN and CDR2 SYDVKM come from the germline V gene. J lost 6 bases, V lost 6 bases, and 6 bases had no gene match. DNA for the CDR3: TGTGCCAGCAGATCGGGACAGGAAAATGGCTACACCTTC. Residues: CASRSGQENGYTF.

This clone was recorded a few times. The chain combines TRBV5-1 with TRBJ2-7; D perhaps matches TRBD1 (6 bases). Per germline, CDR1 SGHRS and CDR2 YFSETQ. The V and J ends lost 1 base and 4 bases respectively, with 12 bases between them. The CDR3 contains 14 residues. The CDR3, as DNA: TGCGCCAGCAGCTTGCAGGGGTCTTTATACGAGCAGTACTTC. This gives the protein CASSLQGSLYEQYF.

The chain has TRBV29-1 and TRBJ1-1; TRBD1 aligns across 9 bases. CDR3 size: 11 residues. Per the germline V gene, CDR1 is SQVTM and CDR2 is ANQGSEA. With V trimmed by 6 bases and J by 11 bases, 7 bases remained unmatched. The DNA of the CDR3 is TGCAGCGTCGCCGGGACAGGGCCGGCTTTCTTT. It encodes CSVAGTGPAFF.

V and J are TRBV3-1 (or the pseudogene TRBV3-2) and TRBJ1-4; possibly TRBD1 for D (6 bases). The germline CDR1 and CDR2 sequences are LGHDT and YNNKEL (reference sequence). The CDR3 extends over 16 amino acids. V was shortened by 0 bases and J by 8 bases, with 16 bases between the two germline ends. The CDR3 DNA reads TGTGCCAGCAGCCAAGAAGGTCAGGGGACTAGGGAAAAACTGTTTTTT. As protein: CASSQEGQGTREKLFF.

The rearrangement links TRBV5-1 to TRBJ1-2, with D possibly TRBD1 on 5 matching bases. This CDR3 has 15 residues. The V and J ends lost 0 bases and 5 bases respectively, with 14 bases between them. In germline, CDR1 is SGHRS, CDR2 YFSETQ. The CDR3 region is CASSLESGRMYGYTF. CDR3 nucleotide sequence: TGCGCCAGCAGCTTGGAGTCAGGGAGGATGTATGGCTACACCTTC. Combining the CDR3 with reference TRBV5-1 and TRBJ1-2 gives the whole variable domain KAGVTQTPRYLIKTRGQQVTLSCSPISGHRSVSWYQQTPGQGLQFLFEYFSETQRNKGNFPGRFSGRQFSNSRSEMNVSTLELGDSALYLCASSLESGRMYGYTFGSGTRLTVV.

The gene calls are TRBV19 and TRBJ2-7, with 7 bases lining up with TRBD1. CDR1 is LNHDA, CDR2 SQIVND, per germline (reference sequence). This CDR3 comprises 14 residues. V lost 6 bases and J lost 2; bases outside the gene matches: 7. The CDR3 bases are TGTGCCAGTAGCGTAAACAGGGGCGCCTACGAGCAGTACTTC. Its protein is CASSVNRGAYEQYF.

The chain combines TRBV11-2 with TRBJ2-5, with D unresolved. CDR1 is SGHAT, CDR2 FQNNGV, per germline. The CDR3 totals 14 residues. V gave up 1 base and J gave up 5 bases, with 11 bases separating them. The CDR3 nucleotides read TGTGCCAGCAGCTTAGTGGCAAGTTGGGAGACCCAGTACTTC. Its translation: CASSLVASWETQYF.

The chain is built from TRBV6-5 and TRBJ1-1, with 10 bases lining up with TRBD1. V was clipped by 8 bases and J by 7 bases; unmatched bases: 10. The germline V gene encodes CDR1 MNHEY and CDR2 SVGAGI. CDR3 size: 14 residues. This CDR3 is CASATQTGGIEAFF. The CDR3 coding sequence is TGTGCCAGCGCCACCCAGACAGGGGGCATTGAAGCTTTCTTT.

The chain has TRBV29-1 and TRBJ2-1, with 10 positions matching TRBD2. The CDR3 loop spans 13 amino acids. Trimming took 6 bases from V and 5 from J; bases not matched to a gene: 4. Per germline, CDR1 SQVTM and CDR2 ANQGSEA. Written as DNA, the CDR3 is TGCAGCGTGGGGACTAGCGCCCACAATGAGCAGTTCTTC. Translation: CSVGTSAHNEQFF.

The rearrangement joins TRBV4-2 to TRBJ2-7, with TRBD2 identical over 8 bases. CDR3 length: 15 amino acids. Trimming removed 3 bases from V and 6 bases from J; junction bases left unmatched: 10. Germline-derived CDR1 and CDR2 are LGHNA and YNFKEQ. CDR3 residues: CASSQKRETFSEQYF. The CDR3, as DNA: TGTGCCAGCAGCCAGAAGCGGGAGACGTTCTCCGAGCAGTACTTC.

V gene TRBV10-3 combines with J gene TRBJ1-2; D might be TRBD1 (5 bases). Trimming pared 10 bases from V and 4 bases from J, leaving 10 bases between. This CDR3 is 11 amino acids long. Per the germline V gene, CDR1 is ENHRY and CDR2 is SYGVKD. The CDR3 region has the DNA TGTGCCACGGGGGTGGGCTATGGCTACACCTTC. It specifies CATGVGYGYTF.

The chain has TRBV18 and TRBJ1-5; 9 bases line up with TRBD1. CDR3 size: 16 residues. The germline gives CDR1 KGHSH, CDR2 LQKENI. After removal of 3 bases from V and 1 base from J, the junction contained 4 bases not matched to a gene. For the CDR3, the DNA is TGTGCCAGCTCACCCGGGACAGGGTCCAGCAATCAGCCCCAGCATTTT. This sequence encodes CASSPGTGSSNQPQHF.

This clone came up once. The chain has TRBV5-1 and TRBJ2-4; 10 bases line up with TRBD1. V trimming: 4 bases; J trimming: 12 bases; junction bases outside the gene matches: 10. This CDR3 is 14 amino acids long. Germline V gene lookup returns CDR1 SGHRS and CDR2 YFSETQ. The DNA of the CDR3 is TGCGCCAGCAGCCTAGGACAGGGGGGATCCGGTCAGTACTTC. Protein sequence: CASSLGQGGSGQYF.

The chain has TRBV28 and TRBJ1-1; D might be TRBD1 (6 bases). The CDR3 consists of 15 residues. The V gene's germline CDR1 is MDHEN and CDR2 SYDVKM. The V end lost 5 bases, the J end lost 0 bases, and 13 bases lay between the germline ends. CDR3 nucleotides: TGTGCCAGCAGTCCGCCGACAGGTTTGAACACTGAAGCTTTCTTT. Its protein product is CASSPPTGLNTEAFF.

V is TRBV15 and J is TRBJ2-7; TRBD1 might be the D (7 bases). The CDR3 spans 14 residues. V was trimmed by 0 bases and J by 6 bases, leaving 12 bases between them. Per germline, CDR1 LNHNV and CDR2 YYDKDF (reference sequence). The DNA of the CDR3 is TGTGCCACCAGCAGAGATCGACAGGGAGGCGAGCAGTACTTC. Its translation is CATSRDRQGGEQYF. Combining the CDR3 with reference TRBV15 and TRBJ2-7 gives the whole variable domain DAMVIQNPRYQVTQFGKPVTLSCSQTLNHNVMYWYQQKSSQAPKLLFHYYDKDFNNEADTPDNFQSRRPNTSFCFLDIRSPGLGDTAMYLCATSRDRQGGEQYFGPGTRLTVT.